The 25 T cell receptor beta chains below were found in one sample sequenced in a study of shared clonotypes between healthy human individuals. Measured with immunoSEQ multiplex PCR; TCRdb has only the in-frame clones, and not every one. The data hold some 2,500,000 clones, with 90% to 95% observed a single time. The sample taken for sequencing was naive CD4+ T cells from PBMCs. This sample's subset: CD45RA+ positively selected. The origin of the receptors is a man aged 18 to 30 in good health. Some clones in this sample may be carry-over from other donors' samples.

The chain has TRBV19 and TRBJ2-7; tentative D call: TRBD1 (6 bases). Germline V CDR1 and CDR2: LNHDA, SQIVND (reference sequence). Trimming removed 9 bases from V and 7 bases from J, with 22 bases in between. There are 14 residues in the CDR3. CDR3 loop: CASRQGLSVDEQYF. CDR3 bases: TGTGCCAGCCGTCAGGGGCTCTCGGTGGATGAGCAGTACTTC. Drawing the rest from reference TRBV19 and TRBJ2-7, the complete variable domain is DGGITQSPKYLFRKEGQNVTLSCEQNLNHDAMYWYRQDPGQGLRLIYYSQIVNDFQKGDIAEGYSVSREKKESFPLTVTSAQKNPTAFYLCASRQGLSVDEQYFGPGTRLTVT.

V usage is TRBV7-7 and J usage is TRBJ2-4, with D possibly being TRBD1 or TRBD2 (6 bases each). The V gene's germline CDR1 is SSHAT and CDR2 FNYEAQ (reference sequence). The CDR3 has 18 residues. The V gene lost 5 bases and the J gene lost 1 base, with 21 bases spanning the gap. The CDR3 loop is CASSRPGCRGLAKNIQYF. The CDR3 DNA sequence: TGTGCCAGCAGCCGTCCTGGCTGTCGGGGGCTGGCCAAAAACATTCAGTACTTC. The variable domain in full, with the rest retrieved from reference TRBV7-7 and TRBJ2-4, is GAGVSQSPRYKVTKRGQDVTLRCDPISSHATLYWYQQALGQGPEFLTYFNYEAQPDKSGLPSDRFSAERPEGSISTLTIQRTEQRDSAMYRCASSRPGCRGLAKNIQYFGAGTRLSVL.

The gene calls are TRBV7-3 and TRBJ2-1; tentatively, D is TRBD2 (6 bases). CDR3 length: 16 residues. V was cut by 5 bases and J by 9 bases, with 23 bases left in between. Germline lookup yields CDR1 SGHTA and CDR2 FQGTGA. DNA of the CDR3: TGTGCCAGCAGCAACCAACGGAGGGCCGTAGTCGGTGAGCAGTTCTTC. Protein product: CASSNQRRAVVGEQFF. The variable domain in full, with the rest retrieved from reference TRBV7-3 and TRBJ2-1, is GAGVSQTPSNKVTEKGKYVELRCDPISGHTALYWYRQSLGQGPEFLIYFQGTGAADDSGLPNDRFFAVRPEGSVSTLKIQRTERGDSAVYLCASSNQRRAVVGEQFFGPGTRLTVL.

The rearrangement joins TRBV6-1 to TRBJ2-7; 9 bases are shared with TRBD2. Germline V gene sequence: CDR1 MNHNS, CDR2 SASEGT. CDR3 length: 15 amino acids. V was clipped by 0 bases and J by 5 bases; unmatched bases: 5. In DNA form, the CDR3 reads TGTGCCAGCAGTGAAGCGCCGGGCGGGGGGGACGAGCAGTACTTC. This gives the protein CASSEAPGGGDEQYF.

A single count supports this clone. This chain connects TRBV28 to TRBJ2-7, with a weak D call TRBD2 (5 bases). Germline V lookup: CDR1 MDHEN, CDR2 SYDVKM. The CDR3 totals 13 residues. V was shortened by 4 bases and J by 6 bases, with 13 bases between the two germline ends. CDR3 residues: CASSSGFFAEQYF. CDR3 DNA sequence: TGTGCCAGCAGTTCGGGATTCTTTGCCGAGCAGTACTTC.

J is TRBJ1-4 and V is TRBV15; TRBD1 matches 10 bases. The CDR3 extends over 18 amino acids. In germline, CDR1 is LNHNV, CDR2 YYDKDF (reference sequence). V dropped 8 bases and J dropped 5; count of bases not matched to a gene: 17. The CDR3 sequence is CATASSGGTGAFNEKLFF. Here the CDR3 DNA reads TGTGCCACCGCAAGTTCGGGAGGGACAGGGGCCTTCAATGAAAAACTGTTTTTT.

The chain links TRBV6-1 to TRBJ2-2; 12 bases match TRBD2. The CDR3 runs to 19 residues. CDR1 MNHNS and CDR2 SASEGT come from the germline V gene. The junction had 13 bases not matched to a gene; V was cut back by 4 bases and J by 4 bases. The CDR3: CASSARQGATSGSTGELFF. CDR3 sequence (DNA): TGTGCCAGCAGTGCTCGACAGGGGGCGACTAGCGGGAGCACCGGGGAGCTGTTTTTT.

The CDR3 loop reads CASAHSGSRSNQPQHF. CDR3 nucleotide sequence: TGTGCCAGTGCTCACTCCGGGTCACGGAGCAATCAGCCCCAGCATTTT. The V call is TRBV19, the J call TRBJ1-5; no reliable D call. Germline V lookup: CDR1 LNHDA, CDR2 SQIVND (reference sequence). The CDR3 runs 16 residues. Trimming left V 8 bases short and J 1 base short, with 18 bases between. Complete variable domain (other parts from reference TRBV19 and TRBJ1-5): DGGITQSPKYLFRKEGQNVTLSCEQNLNHDAMYWYRQDPGQGLRLIYYSQIVNDFQKGDIAEGYSVSREKKESFPLTVTSAQKNPTAFYLCASAHSGSRSNQPQHFGDGTRLSIL.

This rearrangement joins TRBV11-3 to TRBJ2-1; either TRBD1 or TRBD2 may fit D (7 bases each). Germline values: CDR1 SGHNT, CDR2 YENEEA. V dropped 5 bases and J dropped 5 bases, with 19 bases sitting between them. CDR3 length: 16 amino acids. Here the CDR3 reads CASSLPPGGVDNEQFF. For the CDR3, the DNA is TGTGCCAGCAGCCTTCCCCCAGGGGGGGTAGACAATGAGCAGTTCTTC.

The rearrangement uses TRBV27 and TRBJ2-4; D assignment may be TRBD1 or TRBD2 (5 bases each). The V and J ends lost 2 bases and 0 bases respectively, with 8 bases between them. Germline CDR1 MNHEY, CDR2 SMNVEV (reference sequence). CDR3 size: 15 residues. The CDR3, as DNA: TGTGCCAGCAGTTTACTGGGGGTAGCCAAAAACATTCAGTACTTC. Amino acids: CASSLLGVAKNIQYF.

The CDR3 loop reads CASALGGANTEAFF. The CDR3, as DNA: TGTGCCAGTGCCCTAGGGGGAGCAAACACTGAAGCTTTCTTT. The chain links TRBV19 to TRBJ1-1; tentative D call: TRBD1 (6 bases). There are 14 residues in the CDR3. Germline V gene lookup returns CDR1 LNHDA and CDR2 SQIVND (reference sequence). V was trimmed by 8 bases and J by 2 bases, leaving 15 bases between them.

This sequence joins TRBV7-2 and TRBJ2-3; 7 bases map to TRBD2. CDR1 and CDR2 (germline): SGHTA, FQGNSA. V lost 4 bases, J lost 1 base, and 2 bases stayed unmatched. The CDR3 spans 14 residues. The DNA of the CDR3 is TGTGCCAGCAGCTCTAGCGGACGCACAGATACGCAGTATTTT. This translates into CASSSSGRTDTQYF.

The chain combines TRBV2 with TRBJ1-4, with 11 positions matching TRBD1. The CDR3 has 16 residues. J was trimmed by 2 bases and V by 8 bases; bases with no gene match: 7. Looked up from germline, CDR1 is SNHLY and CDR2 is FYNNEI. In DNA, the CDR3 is TGTGCCAGCGCTGGGACAGGGGGGATCACTAATGAAAAACTGTTTTTT. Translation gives CASAGTGGITNEKLFF. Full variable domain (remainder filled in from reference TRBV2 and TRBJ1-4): EPEVTQTPSHQVTQMGQEVILRCVPISNHLYFYWYRQILGQKVEFLVSFYNNEISEKSEIFDDQFSVERPDGSNFTLKIRSTKLEDSAMYFCASAGTGGITNEKLFFGSGTQLSVL.

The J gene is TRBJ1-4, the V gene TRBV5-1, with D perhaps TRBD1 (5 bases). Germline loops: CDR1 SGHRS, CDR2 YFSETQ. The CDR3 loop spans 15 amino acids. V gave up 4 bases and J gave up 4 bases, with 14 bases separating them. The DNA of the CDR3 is TGCGCCAGCAGCCCGACGGGGGGAATTAATGAAAAACTGTTTTTT. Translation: CASSPTGGINEKLFF.

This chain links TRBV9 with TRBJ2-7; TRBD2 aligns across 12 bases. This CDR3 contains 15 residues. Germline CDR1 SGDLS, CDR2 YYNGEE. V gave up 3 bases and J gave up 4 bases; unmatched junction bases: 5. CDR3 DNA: TGTGCCAGCAGCGCGGGACTAGCGGGCAAATACGAGCAGTACTTC. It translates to CASSAGLAGKYEQYF.

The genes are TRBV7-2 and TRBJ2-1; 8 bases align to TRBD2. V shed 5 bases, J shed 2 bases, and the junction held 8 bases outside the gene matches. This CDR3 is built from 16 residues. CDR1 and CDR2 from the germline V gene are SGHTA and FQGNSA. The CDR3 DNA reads TGTGCCAGCAGCCCCCGAGCGGGAGTCACCTACAATGAGCAGTTCTTC. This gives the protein CASSPRAGVTYNEQFF.

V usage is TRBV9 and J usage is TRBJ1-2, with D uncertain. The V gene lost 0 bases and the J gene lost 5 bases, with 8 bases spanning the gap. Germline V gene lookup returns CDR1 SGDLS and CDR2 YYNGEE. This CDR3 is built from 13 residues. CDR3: CASSVEWGYGYTF. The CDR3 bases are TGTGCCAGCAGCGTAGAGTGGGGTTATGGCTACACCTTC.

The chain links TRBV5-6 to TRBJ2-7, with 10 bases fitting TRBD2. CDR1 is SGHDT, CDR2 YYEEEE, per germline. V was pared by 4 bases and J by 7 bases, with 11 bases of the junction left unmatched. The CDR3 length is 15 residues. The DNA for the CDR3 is TGTGCCAGCAGCCCACGGCTAGCGGGAGCTCGGGAGCAGTACTTC. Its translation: CASSPRLAGAREQYF.

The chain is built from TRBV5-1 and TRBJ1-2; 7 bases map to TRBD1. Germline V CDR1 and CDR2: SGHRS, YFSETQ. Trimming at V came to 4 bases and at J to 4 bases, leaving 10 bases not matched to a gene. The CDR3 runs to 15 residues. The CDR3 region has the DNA TGCGCCAGCAGCCCCCCGGGACAGCCTTCCTATGGCTACACCTTC. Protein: CASSPPGQPSYGYTF.

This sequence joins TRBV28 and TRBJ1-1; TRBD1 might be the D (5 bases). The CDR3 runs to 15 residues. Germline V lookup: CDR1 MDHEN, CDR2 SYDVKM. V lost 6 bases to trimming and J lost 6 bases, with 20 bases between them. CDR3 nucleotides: TGTGCCAGCAGCCTCCCCTGGCCGGGACTTCCTGAAGCTTTCTTT. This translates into CASSLPWPGLPEAFF.

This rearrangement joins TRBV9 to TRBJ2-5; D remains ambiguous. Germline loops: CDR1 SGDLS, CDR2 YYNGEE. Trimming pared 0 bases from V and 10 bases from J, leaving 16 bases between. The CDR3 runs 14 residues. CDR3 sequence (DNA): TGTGCCAGCAGCGTAGACGGCGGATTCCGAGTCCAGTACTTC. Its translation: CASSVDGGFRVQYF.

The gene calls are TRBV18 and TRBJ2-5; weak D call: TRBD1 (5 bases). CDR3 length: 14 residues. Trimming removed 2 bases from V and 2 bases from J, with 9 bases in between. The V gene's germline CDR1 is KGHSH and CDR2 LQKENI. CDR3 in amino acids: CASSPSQGQETQYF. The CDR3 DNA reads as TGTGCCAGCTCACCATCCCAGGGACAAGAGACCCAGTACTTC.

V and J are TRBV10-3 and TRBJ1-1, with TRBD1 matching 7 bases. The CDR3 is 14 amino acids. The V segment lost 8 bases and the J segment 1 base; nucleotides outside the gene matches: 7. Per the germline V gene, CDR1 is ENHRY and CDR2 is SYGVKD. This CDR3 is CAIRPAGGNTEAFF. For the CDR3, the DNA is TGTGCCATCCGGCCTGCAGGGGGGAACACTGAAGCTTTCTTT.

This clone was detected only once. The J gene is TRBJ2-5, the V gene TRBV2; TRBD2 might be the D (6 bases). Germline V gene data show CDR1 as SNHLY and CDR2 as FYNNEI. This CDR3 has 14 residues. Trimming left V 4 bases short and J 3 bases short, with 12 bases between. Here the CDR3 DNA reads TGTGCCAGCAGTGGAATGGTAGCGGAAGAGACCCAGTACTTC. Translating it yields CASSGMVAEETQYF.

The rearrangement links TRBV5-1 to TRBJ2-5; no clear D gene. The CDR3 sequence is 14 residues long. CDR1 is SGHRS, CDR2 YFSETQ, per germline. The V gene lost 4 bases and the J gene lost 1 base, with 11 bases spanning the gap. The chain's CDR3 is CASSLKSFQETQYF. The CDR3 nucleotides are TGCGCCAGCAGCCTCAAGAGTTTCCAAGAGACCCAGTACTTC.